This paragraph reports one T cell receptor (beta chain). The data were produced by immunoSEQ multiplex PCR, yet TCRdb's version contains in-frame clones alone and is incomplete. Here the sample spans 45,000 to 60,000 clones, around 73% being singletons. The sample originates from a study of blood T cell repertoires in COVID-19. The CDR3 consists of 15 residues. The germline gives CDR1 LGHDT, CDR2 YNNKEL (reference sequence). J lost 8 bases, V lost 5 bases, and 12 bases had no gene match. J is TRBJ1-2 and V is TRBV3-1 (or the pseudogene TRBV3-2); TRBD1 aligns across 9 bases. Material for sequencing was PBMCs or T cells enriched from blood (not recorded which). The source is a woman aged 50 to 60 with acute COVID-19. CDR3 in DNA: TGTGCCAGCAGCAACCCGGGACAGGGTTTTGGGGGCTACACCTTC. It yields the protein CASSNPGQGFGGYTF.